This TCR beta chain was identified in a study of blood T cell repertoires in COVID-19 (dated by TCRdb to about 2020). In the study overall: The collaborator samples originated in the United States, Italy and Spain and spanned the acute and convalescent phases of COVID-19. The prospective study material was composed of cDNA or gDNA derived from T cells, B-cell-depleted T cells, or PBMCs. Deeply sampled blood TCRbeta repertoires from subjects exposed to, actively infected with, or recovered from COVID-19 were included in the dataset. The repertoires were released in a freely available public database intended as a resource for research on the immune response to SARS-CoV-2. The samples were drawn from two sources: the first 160 participants of the ongoing ImmuneRACE study, and about 1,300 subjects contributed by 6 global collaborators. A de-identified subject ID, COVID-19 status, age in years and sex were almost always included in the sample metadata. HLA class I and class II types, where available, came from metadata supplied by the sample provider rather than from assay-based typing.

Worth noting for this clone: Its antigen is still unknown. One base away there is no much larger clone; base qualities are not given.

V is reduced by 0 bases and J by 6 bases, leaving a spacing of 10 bases between them. The CDR3 contains 14 residues, cysteine and phenylalanine counted. The DNA shown is the 42-base CDR3, in frame from base 1. Via the germline V gene, CDR1 is MNHEY and CDR2 SVGAGI. Another Seattle source contributed samples from volunteer blood donors who had recovered from COVID-19. The collaborating institutions used their own protocols to collect whole blood in K2EDTA tubes. For TCRbeta analysis, collaborators shipped samples in one of three forms: frozen whole blood, isolated PBMCs, or DNA extracted from either of those sample types. TCRbeta CDR3 regions were amplified from genomic DNA by means of the immunoSEQ Assay, a bias-controlled multiplex PCR. The published analysis was carried out like this. Nucleated cell counts per sample were estimated from amplification of reference gene primers within the assay. To quantify the absolute abundance of each unique TCRbeta CDR3 rearrangement, sequence reads were collapsed and filtered. For each sample, productive Simpson clonality was calculated as the square root of Simpson's diversity index over productive rearrangements. The table was pulled from immuneACCESS by TCRdb, which kept in-frame rearrangements only. Such tables lose some clones; where checked, under half of the loss comes from unresolved V genes, and the rest has no known cause. The V and J calls and clone size are taken from that table; D and trimming were inferred from the DNA. The sample has under 250,000 clones on record, approximately 84% of them singletons. In total, the top ten clones hold 3% of the sample.

Paper-wide results and their limitations: Clinical and demographic metadata were provided uncurated, with the amount varying by source and participant.

This clonotype was sampled from a woman aged 25 to 39 who had recovered from COVID-19. The V gene is TRBV6-5 and the J gene is TRBJ2-3; the best D guess is TRBD2, with 5 bases matching. The sample comprised peripheral blood. The CDR3 amino acid sequence is: CASSYSGGADTQYF. The DNA sequence is as follows: TGTGCCAGCAGTTACTCAGGAGGTGCGGATACGCAGTATTTT.